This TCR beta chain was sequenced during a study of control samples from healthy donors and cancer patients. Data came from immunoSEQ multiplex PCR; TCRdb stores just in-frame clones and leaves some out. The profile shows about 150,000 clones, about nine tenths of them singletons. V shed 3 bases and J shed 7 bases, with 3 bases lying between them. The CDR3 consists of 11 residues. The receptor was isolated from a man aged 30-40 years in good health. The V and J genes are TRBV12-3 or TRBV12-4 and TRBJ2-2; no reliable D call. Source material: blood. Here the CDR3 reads CASSLLGELFF. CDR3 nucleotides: TGTGCCAGCAGTTTGCTCGGGGAGCTGTTTTTT.